Presented here are 21 T cell receptor beta chains from one specimen sequenced in a study of cytomegalovirus exposure and HLA in healthy donors. The study ran its PCR with 60 Vbeta and 13 Jbeta primers. Clones were read by immunoSEQ multiplex PCR, and TCRdb kept only the in-frame ones, dropping some. The repertoire has about 140,000 clones, over 80% of them found once; the top ten carry 1.2%. Sequenced sample: PBMCs. The receptors originated from a female donor in good health and CMV-seronegative.

This chain uses TRBV5-1 with TRBJ1-2, with 10 bases fitting TRBD1. The trim removed 4 bases at V and 0 bases at J, leaving 6 bases unmatched. Germline CDR1 reads SGHRS; CDR2 reads YFSETQ. The CDR3 sequence is 16 residues long. Written as DNA, the CDR3 is TGCGCCAGCAGCAATGACAGGGGGCGGGCTAACTATGGCTACACCTTC. Amino acids: CASSNDRGRANYGYTF.

The V call is TRBV19, the J call TRBJ1-2, with TRBD1 as a possible D gene (6 bases). Trimming cost V 5 bases and J 7 bases, with 20 bases left between them. The CDR3 runs 15 residues. CDR1 is LNHDA and CDR2 is SQIVND in the germline V gene (reference sequence). The CDR3 protein is CASSWDTLPGRGYTF. CDR3 sequence (DNA): TGTGCCAGTAGTTGGGACACACTCCCCGGTCGTGGCTACACCTTC.

The CDR3 DNA reads as TGTGCCAGCAGCTTGGCCTCCGGGGATGAGCAGTTCTTC. It encodes CASSLASGDEQFF. The chain has TRBV5-4 and TRBJ2-1; maybe TRBD2 (5 bases). Germline V lookup: CDR1 SGHNT, CDR2 YYREEE (reference sequence). This CDR3 is built from 13 residues. V dropped 0 bases and J dropped 8 bases, with 9 bases sitting between them.

This sequence joins TRBV2 and TRBJ2-1, with D possibly matching TRBD2 (5 bases). This CDR3 is 13 amino acids long. The V and J ends lost 2 bases and 8 bases respectively, with 10 bases between them. Per the germline V gene, CDR1 is SNHLY and CDR2 is FYNNEI. CDR3 sequence: CASSESGLHEQFF. In DNA form, the CDR3 reads TGTGCCAGCAGTGAATCAGGACTCCATGAGCAGTTCTTC.

This clone was counted once. CDR3 sequence (DNA): TGTGCCAGCAGCCAAGATCTAGGGAGGGTTGGAAATGAGCAGTTCTTC. It encodes CASSQDLGRVGNEQFF. The chain recombines TRBV14 with TRBJ2-1; TRBD2 matches 7 bases. The germline CDR1 and CDR2 sequences are SGHDN and FVKESK. Unmatched junction bases numbered 9, after V lost 0 bases and J lost 7 bases. The length of the CDR3 is 16 residues. Together with reference TRBV14 and TRBJ2-1, the CDR3 gives the full variable domain: EAGVTQFPSHSVIEKGQTVTLRCDPISGHDNLYWYRRVMGKEIKFLLHFVKESKQDESGMPNNRFLAERTGGTYSTLKVQPAELEDSGVYFCASSQDLGRVGNEQFFGPGTRLTVL.

The chain recombines TRBV28 with TRBJ1-1; TRBD1 matches at 7 bases. The CDR3 loop spans 14 amino acids. Germline-derived CDR1 and CDR2 are MDHEN and SYDVKM. Trimming at V came to 1 base and at J to 3 bases, leaving 2 bases not matched to a gene. The CDR3, as DNA: TGTGCCAGCAGTTTATTCAGGGGGGACACTGAAGCTTTCTTT. Amino acid sequence: CASSLFRGDTEAFF. Supplemented by reference TRBV28 and TRBJ1-1, the full variable domain reads DVKVTQSSRYLVKRTGEKVFLECVQDMDHENMFWYRQDPGLGLRLIYFSYDVKMKEKGDIPEGYSVSREKKERFSLILESASTNQTSMYLCASSLFRGDTEAFFGQGTRLTVV.

This rearrangement joins TRBV5-1 to TRBJ1-1; D remains ambiguous. The V gene lost 5 bases and the J gene lost 4 bases, with 12 bases spanning the gap. The CDR3 contains 13 residues. Per germline, CDR1 SGHRS and CDR2 YFSETQ. CDR3 region: CASRGAGSTEAFF. CDR3 DNA sequence: TGCGCCAGCAGGGGCGCAGGAAGCACTGAAGCTTTCTTT.

This clone turned up a few times. This chain joins TRBV5-6 and TRBJ1-1; D perhaps matches TRBD1 (6 bases). V lost 3 bases and J 0 bases, leaving 15 bases between the germline ends. There are 16 residues in the CDR3. CDR1 and CDR2 (germline): SGHDT, YYEEEE. DNA of the CDR3: TGTGCCAGCAGCTGGATGGACAGCCTCATGAACACTGAAGCTTTCTTT. This encodes CASSWMDSLMNTEAFF.

The V call is TRBV2, the J call TRBJ2-7; TRBD1 might be the D (5 bases). Germline V CDR1 and CDR2: SNHLY, FYNNEI. The CDR3 is 15 amino acids. V shed 5 bases and J shed 2 bases, with 16 bases lying between them. The CDR3 protein is CASSTYYGAAYEQYF. The DNA of the CDR3 is TGTGCCAGCAGTACTTATTATGGGGCTGCCTACGAGCAGTACTTC.

This sequence joins TRBV28 and TRBJ1-2; weak D call: TRBD1 (5 bases). V gave up 6 bases and J gave up 6 bases, with 11 bases separating them. The length of the CDR3 is 12 residues. Per the germline V gene, CDR1 is MDHEN and CDR2 is SYDVKM. The CDR3 bases are TGTGCCAGCAGATGGGGGGGGGATGGCTACACCTTC. Translation: CASRWGGDGYTF.

The chain joins TRBV5-8 to TRBJ2-3; TRBD2 matches 11 bases. This CDR3 contains 14 residues. CDR1 is SGHTS, CDR2 YDEGEE, per germline. Trimming took 2 bases from V and 6 from J; bases not matched to a gene: 2. The CDR3 bases are TGTGCCAGCAGCTTCCTAGCGGGAGGTGATACGCAGTATTTT. Protein product: CASSFLAGGDTQYF.

This clone appeared a single time. The chain links TRBV27 to TRBJ1-1; 8 bases match TRBD1. Germline values: CDR1 MNHEY, CDR2 SMNVEV (reference sequence). This CDR3 is built from 16 residues. With 0 bases clipped from V and 6 bases from J, the junction kept 9 bases outside the gene matches. CDR3 amino acids: CASSLSIQGVEAEAFF. The CDR3 DNA follows: TGTGCCAGCAGTTTATCCATACAGGGGGTGGAGGCTGAAGCTTTCTTT.

The CDR3 nucleotides read TGCGCCAGCAGCTTGGTAGGACTGCCCCAGGAGGAAAAACTGTTTTTT. This codes for CASSLVGLPQEEKLFF. This sequence joins TRBV5-1 and TRBJ1-4, with D hard to call. Germline V gene data show CDR1 as SGHRS and CDR2 as YFSETQ. This CDR3 has 16 amino acids. Trimming took 0 bases from V and 8 from J, leaving 17 bases between them. Supplemented by reference TRBV5-1 and TRBJ1-4, the full variable domain reads KAGVTQTPRYLIKTRGQQVTLSCSPISGHRSVSWYQQTPGQGLQFLFEYFSETQRNKGNFPGRFSGRQFSNSRSEMNVSTLELGDSALYLCASSLVGLPQEEKLFFGSGTQLSVL.

The chain combines TRBV10-3 with TRBJ1-2; unclear D gene. The CDR3 totals 11 residues. Germline CDR1 ENHRY, CDR2 SYGVKD. The V and J ends lost 10 bases and 8 bases respectively, with 14 bases between them. CDR3: CATGLNGGYTF. The CDR3 nucleotides read TGTGCCACCGGACTTAACGGAGGCTACACCTTC.

As to this clone: At one of its ends the junction is not consistent with the germline gene, which may arise from a read error. The chain couples TRBV6-1 to TRBJ2-7; 8 bases align to TRBD1. Germline lookup yields CDR1 MNHNS and CDR2 SASEGT. The CDR3 contains 13 residues. Here the CDR3 reads CASRWDRPSEEYF. In DNA form, the CDR3 reads TGTGCCAGCAGGTGGGACAGGCCTTCCGAGGAGTACTTC.

CDR3 nucleotides: TGTGCCAGCAGTGACGAGGCAGGGGGCTACACCGGGGAGCTGTTTTTT. Amino acid sequence: CASSDEAGGYTGELFF. J is TRBJ2-2 and V is TRBV6-4, with 8 nucleotides matching TRBD1. CDR1 MRHNA and CDR2 SNTAGT come from the germline V gene. The ends lost 2 bases at V and 3 bases at J; junction bases unmatched: 5. CDR3 size: 16 residues.

This chain uses TRBV28 with TRBJ1-2; 7 bases fit TRBD1. Unmatched junction bases numbered 13, after V lost 5 bases and J lost 4 bases. The CDR3 is made up of 16 amino acids. CDR1 MDHEN and CDR2 SYDVKM come from the germline V gene. The CDR3 is CASSLRPGSGGYGYTF. The CDR3 bases are TGTGCCAGCAGTCTCCGTCCGGGGTCAGGGGGCTATGGCTACACCTTC.

The V and J genes are TRBV5-1 and TRBJ2-7; 10 bases match TRBD1. V dropped 4 bases and J dropped 6; count of bases not matched to a gene: 10. Germline-derived CDR1 and CDR2 are SGHRS and YFSETQ. CDR3 length: 15 amino acids. The CDR3 bases are TGCGCCAGCAGCGCTAAGCGGGGACAGGGGATCGAGCAGTACTTC. Amino acids: CASSAKRGQGIEQYF.

The CDR3 bases are TGTGCCAGCAGTGAATCTATGATAGCGGGAGATTGGGATGAGCAGTTCTTC. The encoded protein is CASSESMIAGDWDEQFF. This chain uses TRBV25-1 with TRBJ2-1; 9 nucleotides align to TRBD2. The CDR3 spans 17 residues. Per germline, CDR1 MGHDK and CDR2 SYGVNS. V lost 1 base and J lost 8; bases outside the gene matches: 12. The full variable domain, in which reference TRBV25-1 and TRBJ2-1 provide the parts outside the CDR3, is EADIYQTPRYLVIGTGKKITLECSQTMGHDKMYWYQQDPGMELHLIHYSYGVNSTEKGDLSSESTVSRIRTEHFPLTLESARPSHTSQYLCASSESMIAGDWDEQFFGPGTRLTVL.

In DNA, the CDR3 is TGTGCCAGCAGTGAAACGAGGACAGATACGCAGTATTTT. It translates to CASSETRTDTQYF. The chain employs TRBV6-1 and TRBJ2-3; unclear D gene. Germline assignment: CDR1 MNHNS and CDR2 SASEGT. The ends were cut back, 2 bases at V and 3 bases at J, with 6 bases in the middle. The CDR3 covers 13 residues.

This chain uses TRBV6-5 with TRBJ2-2; D uncertain. The CDR3 is 15 residues long. Trimming pared 0 bases from V and 2 bases from J, leaving 7 bases between. Germline lookup yields CDR1 MNHEY and CDR2 SVGAGI. The CDR3 DNA reads as TGTGCCAGCAGTTACTCTTCAGGAAACACCGGGGAGCTGTTTTTT. Its translation: CASSYSSGNTGELFF.